Following are 7 T cell receptor beta chains from one sample sequenced in a study of blood T cell repertoires in COVID-19. Clones were sequenced by immunoSEQ multiplex PCR, and TCRdb holds only the in-frame ones, with some missing. The data show over 200,000 clones, 70% to 90% seen once. The sequenced sample was PBMCs or T cells enriched from blood (not recorded which). The source is a woman aged 45-60 years who had recovered from COVID-19.

V usage is TRBV7-2 and J usage is TRBJ2-7; D remains unclear. CDR1 and CDR2 from the germline V gene are SGHTA and FQGNSA. The CDR3 is made up of 13 amino acids. V shed 5 bases and J shed 3 bases, with 11 bases lying between them. CDR3 bases: TGTGCCAGCAGCCCGATAAGACTCTACGAGCAGTACTTC. This encodes CASSPIRLYEQYF.

This chain uses TRBV2 with TRBJ2-5; D might be TRBD1 (6 bases). Germline CDR1 and CDR2: SNHLY and FYNNEI. The CDR3 is made up of 15 amino acids. Trimming pared 2 bases from V and 2 bases from J, leaving 12 bases between. The CDR3 is CASSEQGQSQETQYF. The CDR3 DNA reads as TGTGCCAGCAGTGAACAGGGGCAGTCACAAGAGACCCAGTACTTC.

J is TRBJ1-4 and V is TRBV7-9; 7 bases line up with TRBD1. V dropped 5 bases and J dropped 5; count of bases not matched to a gene: 8. CDR1 SEHNR and CDR2 FQNEAQ come from the germline V gene (reference sequence). CDR3 length: 15 residues. CDR3 in DNA: TGTGCCAGCAGCGTAGAGACAGGGACGAATGAAAAACTGTTTTTT. Protein sequence: CASSVETGTNEKLFF.

V and J are TRBV21-1 and TRBJ1-1. TRBV21-1 is deemed a pseudogene. The CDR3 covers 16 residues. The DNA for the CDR3 is TGTGCCAGCAGCCTCGGGACTGGGAGCCGGAACACTGAAGCTTTCTTT. Its translation is CASSLGTGSRNTEAFF.

The V call is TRBV5-4, the J call TRBJ1-6, with 9 nucleotides matching TRBD1. The CDR3 sequence is 14 residues long. Trimming at V came to 4 bases and at J to 8 bases, leaving 4 bases not matched to a gene. Germline lookup yields CDR1 SGHNT and CDR2 YYREEE (reference sequence). CDR3 protein: CASSPRDRDSPLHF. In nucleotides, the CDR3 is TGTGCCAGCAGCCCCCGGGACAGGGATTCACCCCTCCACTTT.

The rearrangement joins TRBV11-3 to TRBJ2-1; 12 positions match TRBD1. V lost 4 bases to trimming and J lost 5 bases; unmatched junction nucleotides: 9. Germline CDR1 reads SGHNT; CDR2 reads YENEEA. The CDR3 is 17 residues long. CDR3 nucleotides: TGTGCCAGCAGCTCTCGGGACAGGGGGCCCGCTAACAATGAGCAGTTCTTC. Translating it yields CASSSRDRGPANNEQFF.

V and J are TRBV5-4 and TRBJ2-5, with 9 bases lining up with TRBD1. The germline V gene encodes CDR1 SGHNT and CDR2 YYREEE (reference sequence). The CDR3 is 17 residues long. V lost 5 bases and J lost 6; bases outside the gene matches: 17. The CDR3 DNA follows: TGTGCCAGCAGAGATGGTCCGGGGGGACAGGGAACAAAGACCCAGTACTTC. It yields the protein CASRDGPGGQGTKTQYF.